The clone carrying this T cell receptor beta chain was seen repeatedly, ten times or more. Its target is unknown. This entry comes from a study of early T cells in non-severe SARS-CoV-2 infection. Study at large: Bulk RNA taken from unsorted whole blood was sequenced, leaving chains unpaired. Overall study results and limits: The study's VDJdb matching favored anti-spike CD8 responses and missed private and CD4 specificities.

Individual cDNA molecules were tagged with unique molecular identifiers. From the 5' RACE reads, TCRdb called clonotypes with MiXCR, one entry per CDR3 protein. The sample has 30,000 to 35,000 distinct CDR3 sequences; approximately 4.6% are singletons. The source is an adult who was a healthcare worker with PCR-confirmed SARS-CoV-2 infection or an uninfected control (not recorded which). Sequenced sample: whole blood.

The CDR3 loop reads CASSLQPYSNQPQHF. As DNA, the CDR3 is TGTGCCAGCAGCTTACAACCCTATAGCAATCAGCCCCAGCATTTT. The chain has TRBV7-2 and TRBJ1-5, with D hard to call. This CDR3 has 15 amino acids. Between the trimmed V and J ends, which lost 2 bases and 0 bases, there was a span of 8 bases. Germline values: CDR1 SGHTA, CDR2 FQGNSA. Using reference TRBV7-2 and TRBJ1-5 for the parts outside the CDR3, the full variable domain is GAGVSQSPSNKVTEKGKDVELRCDPISGHTALYWYRQSLGQGLEFLIYFQGNSAPDKSGLPSDRFSAERTGGSVSTLTIQRTQQEDSAVYLCASSLQPYSNQPQHFGDGTRLSIL.